Below are 28 T cell receptor beta chains sequenced from a single sample in a study of OX40 agonist ivuxolimab in advanced cancers. The table came from immunoSEQ multiplex PCR; TCRdb's copy has only in-frame clones and leaves some out. The table records some 83,000 clones, about 86% of them present only once. This specimen was CD4+ or CD8+ T cells sorted from blood, taken in a trial of the OX40 agonist ivuxolimab. The origin of the receptors is an adult with an advanced solid tumor such as melanoma, head and neck, liver or kidney cancer.

As to this clone: One end of the junction varies from germline; a read error may be responsible. V usage is TRBV5-1 and J usage is TRBJ2-3, with D unclear. CDR3 size: 15 residues. The germline V gene encodes CDR1 SGHRS and CDR2 YFSETQ. CDR3 sequence (DNA): TGCGCCAGCAACTTGGTTGGAACCCTGGAAGATACGCAGTATTTT. Encoded protein: CASNLVGTLEDTQYF.

The chain uses TRBV6-7 and TRBJ2-7; D is ambiguous. TRBV6-7 is classed as an ORF, of uncertain function. The CDR3 consists of 14 residues. V lost 4 bases, J lost 1 base, and 11 bases lay in between. As DNA, the CDR3 is TGTGCCAGCAGTTGTAGAAATATGTCCTACGAGCAGTACTTC. This sequence encodes CASSCRNMSYEQYF.

There are a few counts of this clone. The same CDR3 is also encoded by other DNA sequences in this sample. This chain joins TRBV5-6 and TRBJ1-2; no definite D call. Trimming took off 1 base at V and 4 bases at J, with 8 bases between the two ends. Germline-derived CDR1 and CDR2 are SGHDT and YYEEEE. CDR3 length: 13 amino acids. CDR3 region: CASSLNGLYGYTF. The DNA for the CDR3 is TGTGCCAGCAGCTTGAACGGACTCTATGGCTACACCTTC.

V usage is TRBV6-6 and J usage is TRBJ2-1; 15 bases fit TRBD2. CDR1 is MNHNY and CDR2 is SVGAGI in the germline V gene (reference sequence). Unmatched junction bases numbered 7, after V lost 6 bases and J lost 7 bases. The CDR3 runs to 16 residues. CDR3 amino acids: CASSFLGLAGGNEQFF. In DNA, the CDR3 is TGTGCCAGCAGCTTCCTCGGACTAGCGGGAGGGAATGAGCAGTTCTTC.

The gene calls are TRBV7-8 and TRBJ1-1; tentative D call: TRBD1 (5 bases). This CDR3 comprises 15 residues. V was clipped by 5 bases and J by 2 bases, with 15 bases between them. The V gene's germline CDR1 is SGHVS and CDR2 FQNEAQ. CDR3 region: CASSPPGGVNTEAFF. The DNA for the CDR3 is TGTGCCAGCAGCCCCCCGGGAGGGGTCAACACTGAAGCTTTCTTT.

DNA for the CDR3: TGTGCCAGTACCCCTTGGGGGGACTATAGCAATCAGCCCCAGCATTTT. Protein product: CASTPWGDYSNQPQHF. The chain has TRBV19 and TRBJ1-5, with a weak D call TRBD1 (5 bases). The CDR3 extends over 16 amino acids. V lost 7 bases and J lost 0, with 16 bases in between. Germline V gene sequence: CDR1 LNHDA, CDR2 SQIVND (reference sequence).

The genes are TRBV10-3 and TRBJ1-5; D is possibly TRBD1 (5 bases). This CDR3 has 14 amino acids. The germline V and J ends were trimmed by 7 bases and 1 base, with 11 bases remaining between them. Germline V gene sequence: CDR1 ENHRY, CDR2 SYGVKD. In nucleotides, the CDR3 is TGTGCCATCAAGGACCGGGACAGCAATCAGCCCCAGCATTTT. Its protein product is CAIKDRDSNQPQHF.

The V gene is TRBV9, the J gene TRBJ2-2; D is ambiguous. This CDR3 has 13 amino acids. The V gene lost 0 bases and the J gene lost 4 bases, with 4 bases spanning the gap. Germline CDR1 is SGDLS and CDR2 is YYNGEE. CDR3 DNA: TGTGCCAGCAGCGTAGGGGCCACCGGGGAGCTGTTTTTT. Protein product: CASSVGATGELFF. The full variable domain, in which reference TRBV9 and TRBJ2-2 provide the parts outside the CDR3, is DSGVTQTPKHLITATGQRVTLRCSPRSGDLSVYWYQQSLDQGLQFLIQYYNGEERAKGNILERFSAQQFPDLHSELNLSSLELGDSALYFCASSVGATGELFFGEGSRLTVL.

The V call is TRBV5-1, the J call TRBJ1-1; D remains unclear. The V and J ends lost 4 bases and 1 base respectively, with 8 bases between them. The CDR3 runs 13 residues. Germline V gene sequence: CDR1 SGHRS, CDR2 YFSETQ. CDR3 nucleotide sequence: TGCGCCAGCAGCCCTGAGGGGAACACTGAAGCTTTCTTT. It is translated as CASSPEGNTEAFF.

The genes are TRBV15 and TRBJ2-5; TRBD1 is a possible D gene (5 bases). The CDR3 loop spans 14 amino acids. V lost 3 bases, J lost 1 base, and 9 bases lay in between. Germline V gene lookup returns CDR1 LNHNV and CDR2 YYDKDF (reference sequence). DNA for the CDR3: TGTGCCACCAGCAGGCAGGGTTCCCAAGAGACCCAGTACTTC. This sequence encodes CATSRQGSQETQYF.

This clone came up a few times. This chain joins TRBV5-4 and TRBJ2-3; TRBD2 is a possible D gene (6 bases). Trimming removed 0 bases from V and 0 bases from J, with 11 bases in between. This CDR3 region has 16 residues. CDR1 and CDR2 (germline): SGHNT, YYREEE (reference sequence). The CDR3 DNA is TGTGCCAGCAGCTTGGGCCCAGGAGGGAGCACAGATACGCAGTATTTT. It encodes CASSLGPGGSTDTQYF.

The table lists this clone with a count of one. The CDR3 protein is CASNRQGRTGELFF. CDR3 nucleotides: TGTGCCAGCAACCGACAGGGGAGAACCGGGGAGCTGTTTTTT. The rearrangement joins TRBV28 to TRBJ2-2; 8 bases fit TRBD1. CDR1 and CDR2 from the germline V gene are MDHEN and SYDVKM. J lost 5 bases, V lost 7 bases, and 6 bases had no gene match. The CDR3 runs to 14 residues.

V is TRBV29-1 and J is TRBJ2-5; TRBD1 might be the D (6 bases). V lost 4 bases, J lost 6 bases, and 15 bases lay in between. The CDR3 runs to 13 residues. Germline assignment: CDR1 SQVTM and CDR2 ANQGSEA. The CDR3 spells CSVARVGGKTQYF. The CDR3 DNA reads TGCAGCGTTGCGAGGGTAGGGGGAAAGACCCAGTACTTC.

The rearrangement joins TRBV19 to TRBJ1-6; TRBD1 matches at 9 bases. There are 15 residues in the CDR3. Losses at the gene ends were 0 bases for V and 12 bases for J; bases not matched to a gene: 6. CDR1 is LNHDA, CDR2 SQIVND, per germline (reference sequence). This CDR3 reads CASSIDAGQGIPLHF. CDR3 DNA sequence: TGTGCCAGTAGTATAGATGCGGGACAGGGAATACCCCTCCACTTT.

The chain links TRBV4-2 to TRBJ2-7; TRBD1 matches 12 bases. The CDR3 has 15 amino acids. J gave up 5 bases and V 4 bases, and 6 bases lay outside the gene matches. The germline V gene has CDR1 LGHNA and CDR2 YNFKEQ. The CDR3 region is CASSRRGQGAHEQYF. The CDR3 coding sequence is TGTGCCAGCAGCCGGAGGGGACAGGGGGCCCACGAGCAGTACTTC.

This chain connects TRBV6-6 to TRBJ2-7, with 11 bases fitting TRBD1. Germline V gene sequence: CDR1 MNHNY, CDR2 SVGAGI (reference sequence). This CDR3 is 16 amino acids long. The ends lost 2 bases at V and 7 bases at J; junction bases unmatched: 10. The CDR3 DNA reads TGTGCCAGCAGTTACGAAGCCGGGACAGGGGGAAGGGAGCAGTACTTC. Translating gives CASSYEAGTGGREQYF.

The chain employs TRBV19 and TRBJ2-4; possibly TRBD1 or TRBD2 for D (5 bases each). Between the trimmed V and J ends, which lost 11 bases and 4 bases, there was a span of 12 bases. This CDR3 comprises 12 residues. From germline, CDR1 is LNHDA and CDR2 SQIVND (reference sequence). The DNA for the CDR3 is TGTGCCGGCCGGGACCCAAAAAACATTCAGTACTTC. Protein sequence: CAGRDPKNIQYF.

This chain joins TRBV11-1 and TRBJ2-5; maybe TRBD2 (7 bases). Germline assignment: CDR1 SGHAT and CDR2 FQDESV (reference sequence). Trimming took off 2 bases at V and 0 bases at J, with 16 bases between the two ends. The CDR3 runs 17 residues. The CDR3 protein is CASSLRGGRRHQETQYF. CDR3 DNA: TGTGCCAGCAGCTTAAGGGGGGGGCGGCGGCACCAAGAGACCCAGTACTTC. Full variable domain (rest looked up from reference TRBV11-1 and TRBJ2-5): EAEVAQSPRYKITEKSQAVAFWCDPISGHATLYWYRQILGQGPELLVQFQDESVVDDSQLPKDRFSAERLKGVDSTLKIQPAELGDSAMYLCASSLRGGRRHQETQYFGPGTRLLVL.

The rearrangement links TRBV29-1 to TRBJ2-3; D unresolved. V dropped 4 bases and J dropped 1 base, with 6 bases sitting between them. This CDR3 has 12 amino acids. CDR1 is SQVTM and CDR2 is ANQGSEA in the germline V gene. The CDR3 reads CSVVVGTDTQYF. The CDR3 DNA reads as TGCAGCGTTGTGGTTGGCACAGATACGCAGTATTTT.

This clone was observed a handful of times. The rearrangement joins TRBV15 to TRBJ2-5, with D perhaps TRBD1 (6 bases). Germline lookup yields CDR1 LNHNV and CDR2 YYDKDF (reference sequence). Trimming shortened V by 3 bases and J by 5 bases, and 13 bases separated the two germline ends. CDR3 size: 14 residues. The CDR3 protein is CATSRATGLETQYF. The CDR3 coding sequence is TGTGCCACCAGCAGGGCGACAGGTTTGGAGACCCAGTACTTC.

The genes are TRBV18 and TRBJ1-2, with TRBD1 matching over 7 bases. The junction had 12 bases not matched to a gene; V was cut back by 4 bases and J by 4 bases. Germline V gene data show CDR1 as KGHSH and CDR2 as LQKENI. CDR3 length equals 16 residues. CDR3 nucleotide sequence: TGTGCCAGCTCACTAACCGGACAGGCATTACCCTATGGCTACACCTTC. Encoded protein: CASSLTGQALPYGYTF.

About this clone itself: Sequence at one end of the junction differs from germline and may be a read error. V and J are TRBV4-2 and TRBJ1-3; D gene ambiguous. The CDR3 is 12 amino acids. Germline V CDR1 and CDR2: LGHNA, YNFKEQ. For the CDR3, the DNA is TGTGCCAGCAATTTCAAAGGAAACGCCATATATTTT. It encodes CASNFKGNAIYF.

The V call is TRBV7-6, the J call TRBJ2-1, with D perhaps matching TRBD2 (7 bases). Per germline, CDR1 SGHVS and CDR2 FNYEAQ. This CDR3 is 15 amino acids long. Trimming pared 5 bases from V and 5 bases from J, leaving 16 bases between. The CDR3 loop reads CASSIRGGRNNEQFF. In DNA, the CDR3 is TGTGCCAGCAGCATAAGGGGGGGTCGAAACAATGAGCAGTTCTTC.

Here the CDR3 DNA reads TGTGCCAGCAGCTTGCGGCAGGGGGTGGGTGGCTACACCTTC. This codes for CASSLRQGVGGYTF. This sequence joins TRBV5-5 and TRBJ1-2; the match to TRBD1 covers 7 bases. CDR3 length: 14 amino acids. V lost 1 base to trimming and J lost 7 bases; unmatched junction nucleotides: 7. Germline values: CDR1 SGHKS, CDR2 YYEKEE (reference sequence).

DNA for the CDR3: TGTGCCAGCAGCCCGGCCGTGGTCGGAGAGACCCAGTACTTC. It specifies CASSPAVVGETQYF. The V gene is TRBV4-2, the J gene TRBJ2-5; D remains ambiguous. The CDR3 sequence is 14 residues long. V dropped 4 bases and J dropped 4 bases, with 13 bases sitting between them. Looked up from germline, CDR1 is LGHNA and CDR2 is YNFKEQ.

The V call is TRBV19, the J call TRBJ2-5; 12 nucleotides match TRBD2. V lost 4 bases and J lost 1; bases outside the gene matches: 7. The CDR3 loop spans 17 amino acids. Germline V gene data show CDR1 as LNHDA and CDR2 as SQIVND (reference sequence). CDR3 residues: CASSKASGRAIQETQYF. The CDR3 region has the DNA TGTGCCAGTAGTAAGGCTAGCGGGAGGGCGATCCAAGAGACCCAGTACTTC.

This clone was detected only once. V is TRBV6-6 and J is TRBJ1-6; D not certain. Germline V gene data show CDR1 as MNHNY and CDR2 as SVGAGI (reference sequence). The CDR3 loop spans 15 amino acids. The V end lost 2 bases, the J end lost 4 bases, and 9 bases lay between the germline ends. The CDR3 region has the DNA TGTGCCAGCAGTTACGCTGAAAAGTATAATTCACCCCTCCACTTT. Encoded protein: CASSYAEKYNSPLHF.

This clone was detected once. V usage is TRBV28 and J usage is TRBJ1-5, with 7 bases matching TRBD1. After removal of 8 bases from V and 4 bases from J, the junction contained 11 bases not matched to a gene. CDR1 MDHEN and CDR2 SYDVKM come from the germline V gene. This CDR3 is built from 15 residues. The CDR3 loop is CASRRTQGVNQPQHF. The CDR3 region has the DNA TGTGCCAGCCGCCGAACTCAGGGGGTTAATCAGCCCCAGCATTTT.